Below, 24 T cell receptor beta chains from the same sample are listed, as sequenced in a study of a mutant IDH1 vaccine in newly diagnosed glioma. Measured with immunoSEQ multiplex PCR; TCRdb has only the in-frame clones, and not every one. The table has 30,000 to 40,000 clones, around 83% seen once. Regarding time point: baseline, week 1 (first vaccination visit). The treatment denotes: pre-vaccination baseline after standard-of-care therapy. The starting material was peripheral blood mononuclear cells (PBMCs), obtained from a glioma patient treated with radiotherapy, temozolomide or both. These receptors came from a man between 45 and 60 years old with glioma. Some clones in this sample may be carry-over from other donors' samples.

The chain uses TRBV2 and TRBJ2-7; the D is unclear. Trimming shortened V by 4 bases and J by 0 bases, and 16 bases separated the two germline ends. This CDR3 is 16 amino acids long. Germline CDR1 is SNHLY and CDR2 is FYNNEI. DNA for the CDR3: TGTGCCAGCAGTGGCCGATATGAGACACTCTCCTACGAGCAGTACTTC. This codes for CASSGRYETLSYEQYF.

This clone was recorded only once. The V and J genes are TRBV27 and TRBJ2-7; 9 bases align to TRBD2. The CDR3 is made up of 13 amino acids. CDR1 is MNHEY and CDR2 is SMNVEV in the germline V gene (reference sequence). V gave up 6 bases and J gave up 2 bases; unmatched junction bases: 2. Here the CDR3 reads CASRLAGPYEQYF. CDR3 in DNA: TGTGCCAGCAGGCTAGCGGGGCCCTACGAGCAGTACTTC.

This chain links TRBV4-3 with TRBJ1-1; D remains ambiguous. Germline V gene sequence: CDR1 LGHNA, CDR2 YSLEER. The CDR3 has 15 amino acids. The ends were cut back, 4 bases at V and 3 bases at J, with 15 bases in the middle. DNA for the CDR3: TGCGCCAGCAGCCCCCGGGGAGGGCTCTACACTGAAGCTTTCTTT. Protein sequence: CASSPRGGLYTEAFF.

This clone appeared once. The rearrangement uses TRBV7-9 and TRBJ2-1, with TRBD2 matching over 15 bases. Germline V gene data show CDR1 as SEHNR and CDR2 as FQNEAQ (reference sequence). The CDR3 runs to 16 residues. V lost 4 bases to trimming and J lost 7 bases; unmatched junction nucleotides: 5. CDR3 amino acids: CASSSQGTSGRNEQFF. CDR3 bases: TGTGCCAGCAGCTCACAAGGGACTAGCGGGAGGAATGAGCAGTTCTTC.

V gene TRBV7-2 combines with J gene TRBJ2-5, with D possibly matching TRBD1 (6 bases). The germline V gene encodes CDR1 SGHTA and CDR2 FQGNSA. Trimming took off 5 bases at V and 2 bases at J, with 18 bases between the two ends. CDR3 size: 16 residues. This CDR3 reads CASSPGVPARQETQYF. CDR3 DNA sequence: TGTGCCAGCAGCCCAGGGGTGCCAGCTAGACAAGAGACCCAGTACTTC.

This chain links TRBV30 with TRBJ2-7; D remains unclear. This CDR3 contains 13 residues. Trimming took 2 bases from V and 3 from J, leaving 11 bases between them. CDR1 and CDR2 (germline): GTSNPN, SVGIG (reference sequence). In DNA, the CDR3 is TGTGCCTGGAGTTTGGCGGCGCTCTACGAGCAGTACTTC. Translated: CAWSLAALYEQYF.

The CDR3 sequence is CASSLERRGEQYF. CDR3 bases: TGTGCCAGCAGCTTGGAACGACGCGGCGAGCAGTACTTC. The V and J genes are TRBV7-8 and TRBJ2-7, with D unresolved. V lost 3 bases and J 6 bases, leaving 12 bases between the germline ends. This CDR3 comprises 13 residues. Germline V gene sequence: CDR1 SGHVS, CDR2 FQNEAQ.

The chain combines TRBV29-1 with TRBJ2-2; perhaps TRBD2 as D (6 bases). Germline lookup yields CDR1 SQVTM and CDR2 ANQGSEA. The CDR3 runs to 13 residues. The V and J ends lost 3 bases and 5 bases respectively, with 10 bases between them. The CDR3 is CSVDGRRTGELFF. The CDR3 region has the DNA TGCAGCGTTGACGGGAGACGGACCGGGGAGCTGTTTTTT.

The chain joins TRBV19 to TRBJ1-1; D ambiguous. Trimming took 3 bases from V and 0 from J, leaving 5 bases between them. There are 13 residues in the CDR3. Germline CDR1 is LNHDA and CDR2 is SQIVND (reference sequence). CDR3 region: CASSIEVNTEAFF. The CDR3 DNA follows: TGTGCCAGTAGTATTGAGGTGAACACTGAAGCTTTCTTT.

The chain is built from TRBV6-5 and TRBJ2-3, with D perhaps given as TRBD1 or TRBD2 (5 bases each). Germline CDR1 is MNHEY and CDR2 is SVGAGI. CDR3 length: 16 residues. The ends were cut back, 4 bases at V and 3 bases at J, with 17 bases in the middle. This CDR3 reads CASSLSLGTRTDTQYF. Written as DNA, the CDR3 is TGTGCCAGCAGTTTATCTTTAGGGACGAGGACAGATACGCAGTATTTT.

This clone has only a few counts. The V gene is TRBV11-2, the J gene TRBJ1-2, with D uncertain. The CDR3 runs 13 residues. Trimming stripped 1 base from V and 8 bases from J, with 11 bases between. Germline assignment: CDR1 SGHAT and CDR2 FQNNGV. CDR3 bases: TGTGCCAGCAGCTTAGGATTTAGCGAGGGCTACACCTTC. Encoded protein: CASSLGFSEGYTF.

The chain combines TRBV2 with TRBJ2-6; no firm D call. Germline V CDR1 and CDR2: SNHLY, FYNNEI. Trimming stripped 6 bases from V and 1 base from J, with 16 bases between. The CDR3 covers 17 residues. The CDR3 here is CASRSRPIGSGANVLTF. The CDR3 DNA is TGTGCCAGCAGATCGAGACCTATAGGGTCTGGGGCCAACGTCCTGACTTTC.

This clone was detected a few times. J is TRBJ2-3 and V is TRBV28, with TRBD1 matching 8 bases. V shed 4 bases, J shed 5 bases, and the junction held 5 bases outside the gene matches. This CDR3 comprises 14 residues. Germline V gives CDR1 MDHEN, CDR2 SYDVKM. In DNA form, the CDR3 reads TGTGCCAGCAGTTCGACAGGGGTGATAGATACGCAGTATTTT. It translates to CASSSTGVIDTQYF.

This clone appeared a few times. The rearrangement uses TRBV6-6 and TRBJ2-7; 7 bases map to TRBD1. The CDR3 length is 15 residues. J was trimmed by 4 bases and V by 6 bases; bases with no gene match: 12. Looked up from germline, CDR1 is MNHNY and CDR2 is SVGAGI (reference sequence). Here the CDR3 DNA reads TGTGCCAGCAGCGTGGCCGGGACAGAGATTTACGAGCAGTACTTC. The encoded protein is CASSVAGTEIYEQYF.

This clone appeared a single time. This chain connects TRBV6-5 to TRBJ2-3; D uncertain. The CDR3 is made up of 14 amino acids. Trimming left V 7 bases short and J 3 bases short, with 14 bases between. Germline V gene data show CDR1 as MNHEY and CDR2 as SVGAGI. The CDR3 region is CASNPLVRTDTQYF. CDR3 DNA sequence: TGTGCCAGCAATCCCCTAGTACGGACAGATACGCAGTATTTT.

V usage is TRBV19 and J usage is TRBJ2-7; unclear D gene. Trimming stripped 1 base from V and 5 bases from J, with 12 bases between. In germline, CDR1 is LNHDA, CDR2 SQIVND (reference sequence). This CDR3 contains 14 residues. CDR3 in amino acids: CASSIVAELHEQYF. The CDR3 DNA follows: TGTGCCAGTAGTATAGTTGCGGAGCTCCACGAGCAGTACTTC.

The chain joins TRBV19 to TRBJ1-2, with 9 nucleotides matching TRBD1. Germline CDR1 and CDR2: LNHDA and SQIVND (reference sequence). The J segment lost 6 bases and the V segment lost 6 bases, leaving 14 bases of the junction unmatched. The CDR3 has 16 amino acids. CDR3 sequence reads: CASRPAKGQGRDGYTF. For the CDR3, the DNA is TGTGCCAGTAGACCCGCGAAGGGACAGGGACGGGATGGCTACACCTTC.

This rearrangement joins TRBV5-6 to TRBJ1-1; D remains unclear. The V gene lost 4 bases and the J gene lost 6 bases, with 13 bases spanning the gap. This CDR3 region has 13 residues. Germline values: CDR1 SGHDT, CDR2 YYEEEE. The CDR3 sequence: CASSRELNAEAFF. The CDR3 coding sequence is TGTGCCAGCAGCCGGGAACTAAACGCTGAAGCTTTCTTT. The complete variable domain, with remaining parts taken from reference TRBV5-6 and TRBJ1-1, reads DAGVTQSPTHLIKTRGQQVTLRCSPKSGHDTVSWYQQALGQGPQFIFQYYEEEERQRGNFPDRFSGHQFPNYSSELNVNALLLGDSALYLCASSRELNAEAFFGQGTRLTVV.

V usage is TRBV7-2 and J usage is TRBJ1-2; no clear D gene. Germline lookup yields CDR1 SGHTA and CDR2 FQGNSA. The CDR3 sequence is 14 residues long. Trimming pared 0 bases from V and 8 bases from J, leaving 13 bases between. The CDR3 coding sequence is TGTGCCAGCAGCTTAGCAGGCCCCAGCGGGGGCTACACCTTC. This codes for CASSLAGPSGGYTF. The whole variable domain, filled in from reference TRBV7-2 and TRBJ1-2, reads GAGVSQSPSNKVTEKGKDVELRCDPISGHTALYWYRQSLGQGLEFLIYFQGNSAPDKSGLPSDRFSAERTGGSVSTLTIQRTQQEDSAVYLCASSLAGPSGGYTFGSGTRLTVV.

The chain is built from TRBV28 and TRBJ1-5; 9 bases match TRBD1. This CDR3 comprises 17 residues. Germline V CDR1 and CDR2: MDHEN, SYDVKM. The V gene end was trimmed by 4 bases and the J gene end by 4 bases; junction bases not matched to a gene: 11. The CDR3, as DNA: TGTGCCAGCAGTTCAACCCGGGACAGGGATCCTAATCAGCCCCAGCATTTT. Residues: CASSSTRDRDPNQPQHF.

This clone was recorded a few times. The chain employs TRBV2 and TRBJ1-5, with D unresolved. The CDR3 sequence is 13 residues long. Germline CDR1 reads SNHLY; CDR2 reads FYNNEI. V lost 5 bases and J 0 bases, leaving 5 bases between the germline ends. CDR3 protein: CASSLNSNQPQHF. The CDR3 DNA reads TGTGCCAGCAGTCTAAATAGCAATCAGCCCCAGCATTTT.

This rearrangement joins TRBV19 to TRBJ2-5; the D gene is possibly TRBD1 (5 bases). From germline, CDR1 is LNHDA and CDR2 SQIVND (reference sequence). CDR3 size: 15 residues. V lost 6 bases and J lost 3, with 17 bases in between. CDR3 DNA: TGTGCCAGTAGGGGGCCTGGGGAACTTAAAGAGACCCAGTACTTC. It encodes CASRGPGELKETQYF. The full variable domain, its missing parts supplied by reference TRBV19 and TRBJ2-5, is DGGITQSPKYLFRKEGQNVTLSCEQNLNHDAMYWYRQDPGQGLRLIYYSQIVNDFQKGDIAEGYSVSREKKESFPLTVTSAQKNPTAFYLCASRGPGELKETQYFGPGTRLLVL.

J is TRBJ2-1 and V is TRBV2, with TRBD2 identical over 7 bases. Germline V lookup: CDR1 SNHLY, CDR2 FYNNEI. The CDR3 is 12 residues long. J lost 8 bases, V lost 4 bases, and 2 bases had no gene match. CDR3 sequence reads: CASSGEGDEQFF. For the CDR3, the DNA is TGTGCCAGCAGTGGGGAGGGCGATGAGCAGTTCTTC.

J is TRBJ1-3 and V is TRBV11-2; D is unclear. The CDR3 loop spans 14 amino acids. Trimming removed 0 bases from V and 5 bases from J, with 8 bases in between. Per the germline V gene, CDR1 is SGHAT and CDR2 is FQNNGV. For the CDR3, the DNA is TGTGCCAGCAGCTTAGAGTGGCAGAGAAACACCATATATTTT. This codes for CASSLEWQRNTIYF.